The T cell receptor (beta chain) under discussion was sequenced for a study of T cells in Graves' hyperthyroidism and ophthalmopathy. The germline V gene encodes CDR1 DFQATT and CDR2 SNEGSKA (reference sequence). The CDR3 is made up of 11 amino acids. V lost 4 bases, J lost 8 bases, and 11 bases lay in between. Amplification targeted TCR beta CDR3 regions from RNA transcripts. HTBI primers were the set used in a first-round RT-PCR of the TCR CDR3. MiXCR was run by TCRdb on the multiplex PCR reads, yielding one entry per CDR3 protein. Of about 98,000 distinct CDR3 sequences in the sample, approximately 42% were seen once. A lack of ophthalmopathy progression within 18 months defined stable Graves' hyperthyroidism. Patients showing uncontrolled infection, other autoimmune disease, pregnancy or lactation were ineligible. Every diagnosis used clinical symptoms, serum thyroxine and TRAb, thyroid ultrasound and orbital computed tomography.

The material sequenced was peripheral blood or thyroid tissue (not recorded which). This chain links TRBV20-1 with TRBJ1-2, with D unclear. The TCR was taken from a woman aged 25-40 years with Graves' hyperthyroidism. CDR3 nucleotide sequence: TGCAGTGCTACGGGCACTAGGGGCTACACCTTC. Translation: CSATGTRGYTF.